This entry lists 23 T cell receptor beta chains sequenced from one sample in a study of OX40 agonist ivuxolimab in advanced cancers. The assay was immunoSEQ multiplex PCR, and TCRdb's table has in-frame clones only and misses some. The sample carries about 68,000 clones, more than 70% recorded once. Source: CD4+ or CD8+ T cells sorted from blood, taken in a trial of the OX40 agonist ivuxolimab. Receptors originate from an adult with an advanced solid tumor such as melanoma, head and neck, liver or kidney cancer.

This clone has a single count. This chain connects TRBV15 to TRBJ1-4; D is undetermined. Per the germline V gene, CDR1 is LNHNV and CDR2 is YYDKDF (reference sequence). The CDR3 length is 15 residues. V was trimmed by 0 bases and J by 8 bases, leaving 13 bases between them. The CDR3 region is CATSRDHALEEKLFF. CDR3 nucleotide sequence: TGTGCCACCAGCAGAGATCACGCCCTAGAAGAAAAACTGTTTTTT. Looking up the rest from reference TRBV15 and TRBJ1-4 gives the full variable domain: DAMVIQNPRYQVTQFGKPVTLSCSQTLNHNVMYWYQQKSSQAPKLLFHYYDKDFNNEADTPDNFQSRRPNTSFCFLDIRSPGLGDTAMYLCATSRDHALEEKLFFGSGTQLSVL.

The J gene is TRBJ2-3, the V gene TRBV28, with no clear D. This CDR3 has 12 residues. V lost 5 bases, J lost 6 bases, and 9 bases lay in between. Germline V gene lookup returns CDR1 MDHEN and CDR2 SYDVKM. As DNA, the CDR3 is TGTGCCAGCAGTGCTCACTTGGATACGCAGTATTTT. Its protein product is CASSAHLDTQYF.

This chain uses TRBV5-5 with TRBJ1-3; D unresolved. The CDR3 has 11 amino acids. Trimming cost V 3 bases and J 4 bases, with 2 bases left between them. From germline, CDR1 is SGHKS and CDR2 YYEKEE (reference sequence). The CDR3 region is CASSSGNTIYF. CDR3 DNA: TGTGCCAGCAGCTCGGGAAACACCATATATTTT. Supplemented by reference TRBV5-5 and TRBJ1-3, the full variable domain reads DAGVTQSPTHLIKTRGQQVTLRCSPISGHKSVSWYQQVLGQGPQFIFQYYEKEERGRGNFPDRFSARQFPNYSSELNVNALLLGDSALYLCASSSGNTIYFGEGSWLTVV.

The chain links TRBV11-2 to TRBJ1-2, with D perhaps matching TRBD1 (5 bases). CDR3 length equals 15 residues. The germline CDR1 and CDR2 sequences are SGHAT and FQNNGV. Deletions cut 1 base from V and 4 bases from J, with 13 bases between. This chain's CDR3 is CASSLVQGGGYGYTF. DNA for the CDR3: TGTGCCAGCAGCTTAGTCCAGGGTGGCGGCTATGGCTACACCTTC.

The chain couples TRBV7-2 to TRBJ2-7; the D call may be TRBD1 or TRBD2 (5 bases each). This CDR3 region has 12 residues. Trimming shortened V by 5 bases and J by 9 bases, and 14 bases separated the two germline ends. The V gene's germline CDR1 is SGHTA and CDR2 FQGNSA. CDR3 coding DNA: TGTGCCAGCAGCCTCGAGAGGGGTGCGCAGTACTTC. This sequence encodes CASSLERGAQYF.

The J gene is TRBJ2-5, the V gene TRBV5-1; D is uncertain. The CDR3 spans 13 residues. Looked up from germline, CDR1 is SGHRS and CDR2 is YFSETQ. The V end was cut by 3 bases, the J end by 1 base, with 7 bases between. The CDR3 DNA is TGCGCCAGCAGCTCCGGGCTCCAAGAGACCCAGTACTTC. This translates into CASSSGLQETQYF.

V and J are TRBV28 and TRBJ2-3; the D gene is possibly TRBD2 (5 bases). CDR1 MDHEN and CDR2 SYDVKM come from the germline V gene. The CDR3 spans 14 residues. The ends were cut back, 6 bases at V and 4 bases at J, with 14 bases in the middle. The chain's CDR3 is CASSATSTADTQYF. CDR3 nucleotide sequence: TGTGCCAGCAGCGCCACTAGTACAGCAGATACGCAGTATTTT.

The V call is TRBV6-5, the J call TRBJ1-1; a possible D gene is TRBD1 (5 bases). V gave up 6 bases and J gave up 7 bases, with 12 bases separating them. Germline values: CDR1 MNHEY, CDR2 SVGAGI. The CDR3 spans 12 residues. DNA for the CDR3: TGTGCCAGCAGAAATCCACAGGATGAAGCTTTCTTT. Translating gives CASRNPQDEAFF.

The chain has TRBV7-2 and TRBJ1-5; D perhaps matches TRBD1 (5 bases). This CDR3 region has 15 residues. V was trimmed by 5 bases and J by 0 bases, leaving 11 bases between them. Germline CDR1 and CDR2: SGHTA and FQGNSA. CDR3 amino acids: CASSPQGNSNQPQHF. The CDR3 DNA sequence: TGTGCCAGCAGCCCCCAGGGTAATAGCAATCAGCCCCAGCATTTT.

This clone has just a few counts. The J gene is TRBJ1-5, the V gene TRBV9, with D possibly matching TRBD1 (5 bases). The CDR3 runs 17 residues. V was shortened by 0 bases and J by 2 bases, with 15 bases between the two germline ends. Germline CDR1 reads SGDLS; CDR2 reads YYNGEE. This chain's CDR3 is CASSVGAGGEGNQPQHF. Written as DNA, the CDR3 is TGTGCCAGCAGCGTAGGTGCCGGGGGAGAAGGCAATCAGCCCCAGCATTTT.

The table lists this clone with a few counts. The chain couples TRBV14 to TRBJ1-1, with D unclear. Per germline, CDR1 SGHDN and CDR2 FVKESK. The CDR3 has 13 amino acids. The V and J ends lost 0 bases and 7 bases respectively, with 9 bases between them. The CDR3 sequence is CASSQETESEAFF. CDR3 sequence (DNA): TGTGCCAGCAGCCAAGAGACTGAGAGTGAAGCTTTCTTT.

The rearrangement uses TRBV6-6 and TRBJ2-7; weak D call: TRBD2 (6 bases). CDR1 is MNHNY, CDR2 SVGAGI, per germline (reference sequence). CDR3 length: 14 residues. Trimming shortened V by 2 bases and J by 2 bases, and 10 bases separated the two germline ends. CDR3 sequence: CASSYGGTAYEQYF. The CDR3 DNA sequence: TGTGCCAGCAGTTACGGAGGGACCGCCTACGAGCAGTACTTC.

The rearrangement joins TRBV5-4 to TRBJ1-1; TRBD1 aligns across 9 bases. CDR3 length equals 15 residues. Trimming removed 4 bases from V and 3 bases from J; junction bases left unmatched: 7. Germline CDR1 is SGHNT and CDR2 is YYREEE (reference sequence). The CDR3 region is CASSTPGQGDTEAFF. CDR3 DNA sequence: TGTGCCAGCAGCACTCCGGGACAGGGAGACACTGAAGCTTTCTTT.

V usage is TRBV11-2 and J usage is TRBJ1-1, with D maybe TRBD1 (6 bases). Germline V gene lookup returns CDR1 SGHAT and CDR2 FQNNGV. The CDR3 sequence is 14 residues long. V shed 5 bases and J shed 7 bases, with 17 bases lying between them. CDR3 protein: CASSRWDTRYEAFF. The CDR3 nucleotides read TGTGCCAGCAGCCGTTGGGACACCCGATATGAAGCTTTCTTT. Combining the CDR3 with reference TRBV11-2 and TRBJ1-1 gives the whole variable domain EAGVAQSPRYKIIEKRQSVAFWCNPISGHATLYWYQQILGQGPKLLIQFQNNGVVDDSQLPKDRFSAERLKGVDSTLKIQPAKLEDSAVYLCASSRWDTRYEAFFGQGTRLTVV.

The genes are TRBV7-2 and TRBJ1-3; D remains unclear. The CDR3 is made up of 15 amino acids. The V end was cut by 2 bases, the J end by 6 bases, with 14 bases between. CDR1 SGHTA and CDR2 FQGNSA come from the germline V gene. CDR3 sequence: CASSLQRTLENTIYF. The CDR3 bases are TGTGCCAGCAGCTTACAACGGACGTTGGAAAACACCATATATTTT.

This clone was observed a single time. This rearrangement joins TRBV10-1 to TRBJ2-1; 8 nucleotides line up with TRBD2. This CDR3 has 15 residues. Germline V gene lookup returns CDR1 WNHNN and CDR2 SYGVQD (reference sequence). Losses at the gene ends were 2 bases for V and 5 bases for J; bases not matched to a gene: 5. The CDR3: CASSEGLAQNNEQFF. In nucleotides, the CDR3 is TGCGCCAGCAGTGAGGGACTAGCCCAGAACAATGAGCAGTTCTTC.

CDR3 nucleotide sequence: TGTGCCGTAGACCCGGGATCAGGAAACACCATATATTTT. Translating it yields CAVDPGSGNTIYF. The genes are TRBV6-1 and TRBJ1-3; D is uncertain. The CDR3 covers 13 residues. Deletions cut 11 bases from V and 4 bases from J, with 15 bases between. Looked up from germline, CDR1 is MNHNS and CDR2 is SASEGT.

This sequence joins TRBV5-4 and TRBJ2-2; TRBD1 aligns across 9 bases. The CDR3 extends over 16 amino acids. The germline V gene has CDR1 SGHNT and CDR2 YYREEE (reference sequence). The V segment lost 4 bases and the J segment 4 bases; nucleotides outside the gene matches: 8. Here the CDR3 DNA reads TGTGCCAGCAGCCGAGGACAGGGGCCGGGCACCGGGGAGCTGTTTTTT. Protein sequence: CASSRGQGPGTGELFF. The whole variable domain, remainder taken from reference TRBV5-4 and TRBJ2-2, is ETGVTQSPTHLIKTRGQQVTLRCSSQSGHNTVSWYQQALGQGPQFIFQYYREEENGRGNFPPRFSGLQFPNYSSELNVNALELDDSALYLCASSRGQGPGTGELFFGEGSRLTVL.

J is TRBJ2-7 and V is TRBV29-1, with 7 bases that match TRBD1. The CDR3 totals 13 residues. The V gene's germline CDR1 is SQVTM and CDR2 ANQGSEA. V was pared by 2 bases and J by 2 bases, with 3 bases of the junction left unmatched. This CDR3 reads CSVETGATYEQYF. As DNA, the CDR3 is TGCAGCGTTGAAACAGGGGCGACCTACGAGCAGTACTTC.

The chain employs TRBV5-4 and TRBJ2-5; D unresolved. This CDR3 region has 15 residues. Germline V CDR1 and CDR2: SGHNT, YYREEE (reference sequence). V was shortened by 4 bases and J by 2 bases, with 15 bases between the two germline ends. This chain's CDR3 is CASSPPSGVQETQYF. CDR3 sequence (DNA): TGTGCCAGCAGCCCACCGAGTGGGGTACAAGAGACCCAGTACTTC.

The CDR3 DNA follows: TGTGCCAGTAGTATAACCAATCAGGGATCTAATGAAAAACTGTTTTTT. Protein: CASSITNQGSNEKLFF. This chain uses TRBV19 with TRBJ1-4; D perhaps matches TRBD1 (5 bases). Between the trimmed V and J ends, which lost 2 bases and 3 bases, there was a span of 13 bases. The CDR3 runs 16 residues. The V gene's germline CDR1 is LNHDA and CDR2 SQIVND (reference sequence).

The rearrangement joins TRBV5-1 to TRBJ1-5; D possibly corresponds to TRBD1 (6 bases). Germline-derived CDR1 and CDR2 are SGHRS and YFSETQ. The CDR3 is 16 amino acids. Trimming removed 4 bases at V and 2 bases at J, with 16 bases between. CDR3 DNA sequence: TGCGCCAGCAGCCAAGGGGGGGGCCAGGGCAATCAGCCCCAGCATTTT. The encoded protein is CASSQGGGQGNQPQHF.

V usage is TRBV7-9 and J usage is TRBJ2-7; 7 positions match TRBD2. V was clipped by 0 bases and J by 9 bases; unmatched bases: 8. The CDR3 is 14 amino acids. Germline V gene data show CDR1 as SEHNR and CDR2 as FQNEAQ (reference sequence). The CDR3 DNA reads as TGTGCCAGCAGCTTAGCCGGGCAGGGCGGGAGGCAGTACTTC. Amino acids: CASSLAGQGGRQYF.